These 24 T cell receptor beta chains share one sample of origin, sequenced in a study of CD8 T cells in ankylosing spondylitis. TCRdb reanalysed the 5' RACE reads using MiXCR and keeps one entry per CDR3 protein. The table shows some 38,000 distinct CDR3 sequences, with about 9.3% occurring only once. The sample comprised blood, either unsorted or a sorted T cell fraction (not recorded which). The receptors originated from a male donor with ankylosing spondylitis or in good health (not recorded which).

This clonotype has only a few counts. The rearrangement joins TRBV30 to TRBJ2-1; 7 bases are shared with TRBD2. V was clipped by 5 bases and J by 6 bases; unmatched bases: 16. This CDR3 is 16 amino acids long. Germline values: CDR1 GTSNPN, CDR2 SVGIG (reference sequence). The CDR3 is CAWPGRLGGPGNEQFF. The CDR3 nucleotides read TGTGCCTGGCCAGGACGGTTGGGAGGGCCGGGCAATGAGCAGTTCTTC.

This clonotype showed up many times. The chain couples TRBV29-1 to TRBJ2-3; D is unclear. Germline lookup yields CDR1 SQVTM and CDR2 ANQGSEA. Trimming stripped 5 bases from V and 4 bases from J, with 7 bases between. This CDR3 is 11 amino acids long. The CDR3 DNA follows: TGCAGCGTTTACACCCCAGATACGCAGTATTTT. Its protein is CSVYTPDTQYF.

Ten or more counts support this clonotype. The chain carries TRBV4-1 and TRBJ2-7; TRBD2 might be the D (7 bases). The germline CDR1 and CDR2 sequences are MGHRA and YSYEKL. With 1 base removed from V and 0 bases from J, the gap between germline ends came to 22 bases. The CDR3 loop spans 19 amino acids. CDR3 sequence reads: CASSQVPGRGGRNSYEQYF. In DNA form, the CDR3 reads TGCGCCAGCAGCCAAGTACCGGGCAGGGGAGGGCGGAACTCCTACGAGCAGTACTTC.

The sample holds many counts of this clonotype. The chain is built from TRBV10-1 and TRBJ2-5, with 8 bases identical to TRBD2. In germline, CDR1 is WNHNN, CDR2 SYGVQD (reference sequence). Trimming took 3 bases from V and 5 from J; bases not matched to a gene: 5. The CDR3 has 14 residues. The DNA of the CDR3 is TGCGCCAGCAGTGAAGGCGGGAGGAGCGAGACCCAGTACTTC. Residues: CASSEGGRSETQYF.

The chain joins TRBV10-3 to TRBJ2-1; TRBD2 matches at 9 bases. CDR1 and CDR2 from the germline V gene are ENHRY and SYGVKD. The CDR3 is 18 residues long. After removal of 0 bases from V and 7 bases from J, the junction contained 13 bases not matched to a gene. The CDR3 loop reads CAISESTQGIAGVNEQFF. CDR3 DNA sequence: TGTGCCATCAGTGAGTCGACTCAGGGCATAGCGGGAGTAAATGAGCAGTTCTTC.

This clonotype was detected ten times or more. For the CDR3, the DNA is TGTGCCAGCAGCCCGAAGGGGCGGCGGGAGAGCTCCGAGCAGTACTTC. Translated: CASSPKGRRESSEQYF. The rearrangement joins TRBV6-2 or TRBV6-3 to TRBJ2-7; 7 bases are shared with TRBD2. The CDR3 consists of 16 residues. CDR1 and CDR2 from the germline V gene are MNHEY and SVGEGT. The V gene end was trimmed by 6 bases and the J gene end by 6 bases; junction bases not matched to a gene: 17.

This clonotype was observed at least ten times. The chain recombines TRBV29-1 with TRBJ2-3; D gene uncertain. Trimming shortened V by 2 bases and J by 3 bases, and 3 bases separated the two germline ends. The CDR3 is 11 amino acids. Germline loops: CDR1 SQVTM, CDR2 ANQGSEA. This CDR3 reads CSVELTDTQYF. CDR3 coding DNA: TGCAGCGTTGAACTTACAGATACGCAGTATTTT.

The chain couples TRBV5-1 to TRBJ2-7; D perhaps matches TRBD2 (6 bases). The CDR3 runs to 18 residues. The germline V gene encodes CDR1 SGHRS and CDR2 YFSETQ. The V end lost 4 bases, the J end lost 6 bases, and 29 bases lay between the germline ends. This CDR3 is CASSPGPDTAGPESEQYF. In nucleotides, the CDR3 is TGCGCCAGCAGCCCCGGACCCGACACTGCGGGGCCGGAAAGCGAGCAGTACTTC.

Worth noting for this clonotype: A junction end diverges from the germline sequence, so it may reflect a read error. The chain uses TRBV5-4 and TRBJ2-3; 9 nucleotides agree with TRBD1. CDR3 length: 15 amino acids. CDR1 and CDR2 from the germline V gene are SGHNT and YYREEE (reference sequence). The CDR3 coding sequence is TGTGCCTGCAGCGACCGGACAGGGGTGGCAGATACGCAGTATTTT. Translated, it gives CACSDRTGVADTQYF.

In this sample, this clonotype turned up many times. The rearrangement joins TRBV5-1 to TRBJ2-1; 8 positions match TRBD2. J was trimmed by 2 bases and V by 6 bases; bases with no gene match: 4. Germline V gene lookup returns CDR1 SGHRS and CDR2 YFSETQ. This CDR3 is built from 14 residues. The CDR3 loop is CASKTSVAYNEQFF. CDR3 sequence (DNA): TGCGCCAGCAAGACTAGCGTTGCCTACAATGAGCAGTTCTTC.

This clonotype was found a few times. V and J are TRBV9 and TRBJ2-7; D call uncertain. V was cut by 0 bases and J by 3 bases, with 16 bases left in between. CDR1 is SGDLS, CDR2 YYNGEE, per germline. This CDR3 comprises 16 residues. The CDR3 loop is CASSVEERPGVYEQYF. The CDR3 DNA reads TGTGCCAGCAGCGTAGAGGAGAGGCCTGGGGTCTACGAGCAGTACTTC.

This clonotype was detected ten times or more. V is TRBV4-1 and J is TRBJ2-4; 8 nucleotides align to TRBD2. The V segment lost 0 bases and the J segment 7 bases; nucleotides outside the gene matches: 11. This CDR3 spans 17 amino acids. In germline, CDR1 is MGHRA, CDR2 YSYEKL. CDR3 region: CASSQDPAGSGGNIQYF. The CDR3 nucleotides read TGCGCCAGCAGCCAAGATCCGGCAGGAAGCGGGGGTAACATTCAGTACTTC.

This clonotype was seen many times. Here the CDR3 reads CSAIKASSTDTQYF. The CDR3 nucleotides read TGCAGTGCTATCAAAGCTTCTAGCACAGATACGCAGTATTTT. The chain uses TRBV20-1 and TRBJ2-3; no clear D. Trimming shortened V by 4 bases and J by 0 bases, and 11 bases separated the two germline ends. CDR1 and CDR2 (germline): DFQATT, SNEGSKA (reference sequence). This CDR3 has 14 residues.

This clonotype was seen repeatedly, ten times or more. The rearrangement links TRBV12-3 or TRBV12-4 to TRBJ2-2, with a possible D match to TRBD2 (6 bases). CDR3 length: 14 residues. Trimming removed 7 bases at V and 6 bases at J, with 15 bases between. The DNA for the CDR3 is TGTGCCAGCACCACGGGACTGCTGTCCGGGGAGCTGTTTTTT. It is translated as CASTTGLLSGELFF.

This clonotype was observed at least ten times. The V call is TRBV29-1, the J call TRBJ2-7; no firm D call. The germline CDR1 and CDR2 sequences are SQVTM and ANQGSEA. There are 12 residues in the CDR3. V dropped 4 bases and J dropped 3 bases, with 10 bases sitting between them. In nucleotides, the CDR3 is TGCAGCGTTGCCCAGACCATCTACGAGCAGTACTTC. Its translation: CSVAQTIYEQYF.

This clonotype appeared a few times. The rearrangement uses TRBV7-8 and TRBJ2-7, with D tentatively TRBD1 (6 bases). The CDR3 has 13 amino acids. V gave up 5 bases and J gave up 3 bases, with 11 bases separating them. Germline V gene sequence: CDR1 SGHVS, CDR2 FQNEAQ. The CDR3 loop reads CASSADRYYEQYF. CDR3 in DNA: TGTGCCAGCAGCGCGGACAGATACTACGAGCAGTACTTC.

The rearrangement links TRBV5-4 to TRBJ1-1, with unresolved D. The germline V and J ends were trimmed by 4 bases and 4 bases, with 8 bases remaining between them. CDR1 SGHNT and CDR2 YYREEE come from the germline V gene (reference sequence). The CDR3 runs 12 residues. CDR3 loop: CASSPRGTEAFF. The DNA for the CDR3 is TGTGCCAGCAGCCCCCGGGGCACTGAAGCTTTCTTT.

V usage is TRBV6-2 or TRBV6-3 and J usage is TRBJ2-7; 11 bases map to TRBD2. Germline V lookup: CDR1 MNHEY, CDR2 SVGEGT. With 0 bases clipped from V and 4 bases from J, the junction kept 14 bases outside the gene matches. The CDR3 totals 19 residues. The CDR3 region has the DNA TGTGCCAGCAGTTACTCGAATCTAGCGGGGGGATTCCCGAATTACGAGCAGTACTTC. It encodes CASSYSNLAGGFPNYEQYF.

At least ten counts were recorded for this clonotype. The chain combines TRBV4-1 with TRBJ1-2; unclear D gene. V lost 0 bases, J lost 8 bases, and 13 bases lay in between. The CDR3 length is 14 residues. Germline loops: CDR1 MGHRA, CDR2 YSYEKL. The CDR3 is CASSQDSGYKGYTF. Here the CDR3 DNA reads TGCGCCAGCAGCCAAGATTCGGGGTACAAGGGCTACACCTTC.

The sample holds many counts of this clonotype. The rearrangement links TRBV6-1 to TRBJ2-2; D is perhaps TRBD2 (5 bases). Looked up from germline, CDR1 is MNHNS and CDR2 is SASEGT. CDR3 length equals 14 residues. V was cut by 4 bases and J by 5 bases, with 11 bases left in between. The CDR3 loop is CASSVKQRTGELFF. As DNA, the CDR3 is TGTGCCAGCAGTGTAAAACAGCGGACCGGGGAGCTGTTTTTT.

With respect to this clonotype: A much bigger clone sits one base away, suggesting this may be a read error. The chain recombines TRBV2 with TRBJ1-4, with D possibly being TRBD1 (6 bases). This CDR3 region has 12 residues. The germline gives CDR1 SNHLY, CDR2 FYNNEI. V was cut by 6 bases and J by 8 bases, with 10 bases left in between. In nucleotides, the CDR3 is TGTGCCAGCAGATATACAGGGGAAAAACTGTTTTTT. It specifies CASRYTGEKLFF.

This clonotype was recorded many times. CDR3 DNA sequence: TGTGCCAGCAGCTTAGACAGGAACGAGCAGTACTTC. Its translation: CASSLDRNEQYF. This sequence joins TRBV7-8 and TRBJ2-7, with TRBD1 as a possible D gene (5 bases). There are 12 residues in the CDR3. The germline V gene encodes CDR1 SGHVS and CDR2 FQNEAQ. The V and J ends lost 1 base and 5 bases respectively, with 6 bases between them. Full variable domain (outside the CDR3, taken from reference TRBV7-8 and TRBJ2-7): GAGVSQSPRYKVAKRGQDVALRCDPISGHVSLFWYQQALGQGPEFLTYFQNEAQLDKSGLPSDRFFAERPEGSVSTLKIQRTQQEDSAVYLCASSLDRNEQYFGPGTRLTVT.

This rearrangement joins TRBV6-4 to TRBJ2-3; D is ambiguous. The V gene lost 0 bases and the J gene lost 3 bases, with 7 bases spanning the gap. This CDR3 is 14 amino acids long. CDR1 is MRHNA, CDR2 SNTAGT, per germline. CDR3 DNA: TGTGCCAGCAGTGACTCGATGGGGACAGATACGCAGTATTTT. It is translated as CASSDSMGTDTQYF.

This clonotype was observed many times. V is TRBV11-2 and J is TRBJ2-2; D is unclear. Germline loops: CDR1 SGHAT, CDR2 FQNNGV. The CDR3 is 14 amino acids. V gave up 6 bases and J gave up 4 bases, with 12 bases separating them. CDR3 nucleotides: TGTGCCAGCAGGTCCATGGGTCGCACCGGGGAGCTGTTTTTT. It is translated as CASRSMGRTGELFF.